These 17 T cell receptor beta chains share one sample of origin, sequenced in a study of T-cell memory formation after mild COVID-19. TCRdb passed the 5' RACE reads through MiXCR, listing each CDR3 protein once. This sample has some 600,000 distinct CDR3 sequences, with 17% found just once. Sequencing was carried out using PBMCs or a T cell subset sorted from them (not recorded which). These receptors all come from an adult woman who had mild COVID-19 (a few samples of this study predate the infection). Cell type and time point are not known.

Only a few counts were recorded for this clonotype. The chain has TRBV12-3 or TRBV12-4 and TRBJ2-7; D is perhaps TRBD2 (5 bases). Trimming cost V 7 bases and J 1 base, with 11 bases left between them. The CDR3 length is 13 residues. CDR3 amino acids: CASNPGFSYEQYF. The CDR3 region has the DNA TGTGCCAGCAATCCGGGATTTTCCTACGAGCAGTACTTC.

The sample holds a few counts of this clonotype. This chain joins TRBV12-3 or TRBV12-4 and TRBJ1-4; D not resolved. V was clipped by 5 bases and J by 0 bases, with 7 bases between them. The CDR3 covers 14 residues. The chain's CDR3 is CASSMTPTNEKLFF. The CDR3 coding sequence is TGTGCCAGCAGTATGACACCAACTAATGAAAAACTGTTTTTT.

The chain combines TRBV27 with TRBJ2-2; D unresolved. The CDR3 runs to 14 residues. CDR1 and CDR2 from the germline V gene are MNHEY and SMNVEV (reference sequence). Trimming left V 3 bases short and J 4 bases short, with 9 bases between. CDR3: CASSFTVVTGELFF. The CDR3 DNA reads as TGTGCCAGCAGTTTCACGGTTGTCACCGGGGAGCTGTTTTTT.

This clonotype was recorded a few times. V is TRBV11-2 and J is TRBJ2-2; D is ambiguous. The CDR3 has 15 residues. Germline CDR1 SGHAT, CDR2 FQNNGV. V was clipped by 2 bases and J by 7 bases, with 14 bases between them. CDR3 DNA: TGTGCCAGCAGCTTAAGAGTTAGGGATCACGGGGAGCTGTTTTTT. Amino acids: CASSLRVRDHGELFF.

Concerning this clonotype: The germline gene is not matched at one end of the junction; a read error may be the cause. The chain couples TRBV4-1 to TRBJ2-3, with 9 bases identical to TRBD1. Germline-derived CDR1 and CDR2 are MGHRA and YSYEKL. The CDR3 covers 19 residues. CDR3 region: CASSEDLILRDRDSYTQYF. For the CDR3, the DNA is TGCGCCAGCAGCGAAGACCTAATCCTCCGGGACAGGGATTCTTATACGCAGTATTTT.

This clonotype was observed at least ten times. This chain links TRBV7-9 with TRBJ2-7; possible D gene TRBD2, 5 bases. The length of the CDR3 is 12 residues. V was clipped by 1 base and J by 9 bases, with 10 bases between them. The germline gives CDR1 SEHNR, CDR2 FQNEAQ (reference sequence). In DNA, the CDR3 is TGTGCCAGCAGCTTAGGGACTTGGGGGCAGTACTTC. Encoded protein: CASSLGTWGQYF.

In its sample, this clonotype was seen many times. V and J are TRBV7-9 and TRBJ2-7; maybe TRBD2 (5 bases). This CDR3 is built from 14 residues. Trimming pared 5 bases from V and 10 bases from J, leaving 21 bases between. Per the germline V gene, CDR1 is SEHNR and CDR2 is FQNEAQ (reference sequence). The CDR3 here is CASSGEGPGKRQYF. As DNA, the CDR3 is TGTGCCAGCAGCGGCGAGGGTCCGGGCAAAAGACAGTACTTC.

This clonotype appeared a few times. This chain connects TRBV10-3 to TRBJ2-3; possibly TRBD1 for D (5 bases). This CDR3 contains 15 residues. CDR1 is ENHRY and CDR2 is SYGVKD in the germline V gene. Trimming cost V 0 bases and J 4 bases, with 11 bases left between them. The CDR3 DNA follows: TGTGCCATCAGTGAGTCTGGGCAGGGCGCAGATACGCAGTATTTT. Translating gives CAISESGQGADTQYF.

The sample holds many counts of this clonotype. J is TRBJ2-2 and V is TRBV7-2, with a tentative D call TRBD1 (6 bases). This CDR3 has 15 amino acids. The V end lost 2 bases, the J end lost 3 bases, and 10 bases lay between the germline ends. The germline V gene has CDR1 SGHTA and CDR2 FQGNSA. The DNA of the CDR3 is TGTGCCAGCAGCTTAACGACAGGTTACACCGGGGAGCTGTTTTTT. Amino acids: CASSLTTGYTGELFF. Using reference TRBV7-2 and TRBJ2-2 for the parts outside the CDR3, the full variable domain is GAGVSQSPSNKVTEKGKDVELRCDPISGHTALYWYRQSLGQGLEFLIYFQGNSAPDKSGLPSDRFSAERTGGSVSTLTIQRTQQEDSAVYLCASSLTTGYTGELFFGEGSRLTVL.

This clonotype has ten or more counts. The rearrangement links TRBV5-1 to TRBJ2-7; 8 bases match TRBD2. The CDR3 covers 13 residues. V was pared by 4 bases and J by 4 bases, with 4 bases of the junction left unmatched. CDR1 is SGHRS and CDR2 is YFSETQ in the germline V gene. CDR3 region: CASSREGRYEQYF. CDR3 in DNA: TGCGCCAGCAGCCGGGAGGGTCGGTACGAGCAGTACTTC.

This clonotype was picked up a small number of times. J is TRBJ1-5 and V is TRBV5-1; no clear D gene. Trimming removed 0 bases from V and 0 bases from J, with 13 bases in between. CDR3 length: 17 amino acids. Germline V gene data show CDR1 as SGHRS and CDR2 as YFSETQ. CDR3 region: CASSLGTTGHSNQPQHF. The CDR3 nucleotides read TGCGCCAGCAGCTTGGGGACGACTGGGCATAGCAATCAGCCCCAGCATTTT.

The chain is built from TRBV12-3 or TRBV12-4 and TRBJ2-5; D is unclear. The germline V and J ends were trimmed by 7 bases and 2 bases, with 11 bases remaining between them. This CDR3 is built from 13 residues. CDR3: CASTPDGQETQYF. The CDR3 DNA reads as TGTGCCAGCACCCCCGACGGGCAAGAGACCCAGTACTTC.

V usage is TRBV20-1 and J usage is TRBJ1-5; unclear D gene. Germline values: CDR1 DFQATT, CDR2 SNEGSKA (reference sequence). Trimming took off 2 bases at V and 0 bases at J, with 11 bases between the two ends. The CDR3 has 15 amino acids. Here the CDR3 DNA reads TGCAGTGCTAGAATCTCGGGAAATAGCAATCAGCCCCAGCATTTT. This sequence encodes CSARISGNSNQPQHF.

This rearrangement joins TRBV3-1 to TRBJ1-2; D may be TRBD1 (5 bases). Between the trimmed V and J ends, which lost 0 bases and 3 bases, there was a span of 14 bases. This CDR3 comprises 16 residues. Germline V gene lookup returns CDR1 LGHDT and CDR2 YNNKEL (reference sequence). CDR3 loop: CASSQEDQRGDYGYTF. CDR3 DNA sequence: TGTGCCAGCAGCCAAGAAGACCAGCGGGGGGACTATGGCTACACCTTC.

This rearrangement joins TRBV7-9 to TRBJ2-1, with D possibly being TRBD2 (6 bases). Germline-derived CDR1 and CDR2 are SEHNR and FQNEAQ (reference sequence). The CDR3 sequence is 12 residues long. The germline V and J ends were trimmed by 6 bases and 10 bases, with 13 bases remaining between them. The DNA of the CDR3 is TGTGCCAGCAGAGGCGGGGAGTACGAGCAGTTCTTC. It translates to CASRGGEYEQFF.

The chain employs TRBV20-1 and TRBJ1-4; D may be TRBD1 (6 bases). Trimming stripped 0 bases from V and 8 bases from J, with 22 bases between. The CDR3 has 17 residues. Per germline, CDR1 DFQATT and CDR2 SNEGSKA (reference sequence). CDR3 nucleotide sequence: TGCAGTGCTAGAGATTCGGGGACACCTACCCGGGAAGAAAAACTGTTTTTT. Amino acids: CSARDSGTPTREEKLFF.

This clonotype was detected only a few times. The chain has TRBV11-2 and TRBJ2-2, with D tentatively TRBD2 (6 bases). Trimming removed 5 bases from V and 8 bases from J, with 12 bases in between. This CDR3 is built from 13 residues. The germline V gene encodes CDR1 SGHAT and CDR2 FQNNGV. CDR3 coding DNA: TGTGCCAGCAGCCTGTGGGGGGAGGGGGAGCTGTTTTTT. Translated, it gives CASSLWGEGELFF.